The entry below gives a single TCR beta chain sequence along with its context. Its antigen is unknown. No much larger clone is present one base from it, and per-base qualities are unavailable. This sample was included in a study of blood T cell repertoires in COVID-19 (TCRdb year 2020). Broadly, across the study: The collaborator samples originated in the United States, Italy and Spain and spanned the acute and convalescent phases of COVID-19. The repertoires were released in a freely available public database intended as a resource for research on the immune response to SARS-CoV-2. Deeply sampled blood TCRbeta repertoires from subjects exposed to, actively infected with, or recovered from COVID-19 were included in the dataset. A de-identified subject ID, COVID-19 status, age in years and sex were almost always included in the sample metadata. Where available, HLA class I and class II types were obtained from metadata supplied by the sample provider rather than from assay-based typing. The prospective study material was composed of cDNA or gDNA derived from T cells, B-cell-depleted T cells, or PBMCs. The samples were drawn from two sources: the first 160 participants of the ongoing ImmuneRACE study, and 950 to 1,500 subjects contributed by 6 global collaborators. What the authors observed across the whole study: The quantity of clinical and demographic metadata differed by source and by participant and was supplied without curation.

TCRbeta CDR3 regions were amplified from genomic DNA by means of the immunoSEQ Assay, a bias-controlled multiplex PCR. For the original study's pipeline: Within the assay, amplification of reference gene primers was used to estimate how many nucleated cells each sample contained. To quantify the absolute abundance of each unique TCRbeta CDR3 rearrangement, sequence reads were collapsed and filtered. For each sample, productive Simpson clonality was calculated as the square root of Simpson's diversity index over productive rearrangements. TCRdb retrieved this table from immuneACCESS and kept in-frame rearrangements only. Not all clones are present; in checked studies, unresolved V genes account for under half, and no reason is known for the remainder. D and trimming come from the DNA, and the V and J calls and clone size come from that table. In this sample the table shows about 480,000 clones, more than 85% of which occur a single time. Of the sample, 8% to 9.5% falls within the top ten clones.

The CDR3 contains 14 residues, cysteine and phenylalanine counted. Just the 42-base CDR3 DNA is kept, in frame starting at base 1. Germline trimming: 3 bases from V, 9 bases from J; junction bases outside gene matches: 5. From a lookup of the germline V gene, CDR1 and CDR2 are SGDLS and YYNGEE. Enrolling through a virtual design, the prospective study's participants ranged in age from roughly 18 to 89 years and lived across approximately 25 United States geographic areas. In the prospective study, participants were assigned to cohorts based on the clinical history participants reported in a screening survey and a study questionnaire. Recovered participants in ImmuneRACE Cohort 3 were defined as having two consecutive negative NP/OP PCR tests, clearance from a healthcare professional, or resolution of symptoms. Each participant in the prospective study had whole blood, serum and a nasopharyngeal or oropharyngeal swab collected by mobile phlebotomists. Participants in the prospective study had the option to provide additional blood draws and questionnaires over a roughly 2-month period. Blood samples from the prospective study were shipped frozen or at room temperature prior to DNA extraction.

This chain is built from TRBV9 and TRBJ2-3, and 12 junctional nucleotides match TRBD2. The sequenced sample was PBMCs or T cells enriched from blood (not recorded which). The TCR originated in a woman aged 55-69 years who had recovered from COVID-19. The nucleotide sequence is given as TGTGCCAGCAGCGCCGGACTAGCGGGGCTGACGCAGTATTTT. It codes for CASSAGLAGLTQYF.